This T cell receptor beta chain was recorded in a study of identical twins. Findings of the study overall: Out-of-frame alpha sequences that twins shared showed excess low generation probability. Abundant beta clonotypes from cord blood had fewer insertions, unlike memory repertoires, which showed none.

This CDR3 is 13 amino acids long. CDR1 is DFQATT and CDR2 is SNEGSKA in the germline V gene (reference sequence). With respect to this clonotype: The target antigen is unknown.

Healthy Caucasian individuals made up all the donors. In TCRdb, the 5' RACE reads were re-called with MiXCR into one record per CDR3 protein. The data hold some 1,700,000 distinct CDR3 sequences, with around a third observed a single time. The chain uses TRBV20-1 and TRBJ2-5, with 7 bases aligning to TRBD2. Judging by the DNA end, TRBJ2-4 fits better; the J call may be wrong. The clonotype originates from a newborn girl in good health. Specimen: cord blood. Here the CDR3 reads CSARQRGLNIQYF. The CDR3 DNA reads as TGCAGTGCTAGGCAGCGGGGCCTGAACATTCAGTACTTC.